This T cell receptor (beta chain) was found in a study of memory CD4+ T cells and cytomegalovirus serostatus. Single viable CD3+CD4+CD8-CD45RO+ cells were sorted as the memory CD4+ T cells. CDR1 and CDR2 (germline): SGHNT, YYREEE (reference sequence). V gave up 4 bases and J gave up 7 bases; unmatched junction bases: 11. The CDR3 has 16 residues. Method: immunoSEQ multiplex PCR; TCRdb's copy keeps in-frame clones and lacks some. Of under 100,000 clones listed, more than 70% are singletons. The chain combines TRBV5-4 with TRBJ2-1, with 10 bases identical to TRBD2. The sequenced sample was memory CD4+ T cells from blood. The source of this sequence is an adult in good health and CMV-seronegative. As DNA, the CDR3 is TGTGCCAGCAGCCTCGTCATCTCGGGACTAGCGAATGAGCAGTTCTTC. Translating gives CASSLVISGLANEQFF. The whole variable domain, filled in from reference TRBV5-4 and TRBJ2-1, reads ETGVTQSPTHLIKTRGQQVTLRCSSQSGHNTVSWYQQALGQGPQFIFQYYREEENGRGNFPPRFSGLQFPNYSSELNVNALELDDSALYLCASSLVISGLANEQFFGPGTRLTVL.